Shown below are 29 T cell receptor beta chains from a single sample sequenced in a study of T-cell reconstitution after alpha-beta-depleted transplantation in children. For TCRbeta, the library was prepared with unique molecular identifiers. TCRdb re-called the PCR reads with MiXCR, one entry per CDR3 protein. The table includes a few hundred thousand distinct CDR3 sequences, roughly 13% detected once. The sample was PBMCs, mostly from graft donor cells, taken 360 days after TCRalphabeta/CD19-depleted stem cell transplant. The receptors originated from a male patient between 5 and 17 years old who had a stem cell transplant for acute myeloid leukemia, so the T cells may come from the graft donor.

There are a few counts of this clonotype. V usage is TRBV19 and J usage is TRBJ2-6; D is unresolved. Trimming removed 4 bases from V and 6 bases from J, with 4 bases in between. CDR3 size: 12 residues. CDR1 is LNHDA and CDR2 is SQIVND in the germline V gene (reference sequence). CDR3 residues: CASSTAANVLTF. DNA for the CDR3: TGTGCCAGTAGTACGGCGGCCAACGTCCTGACTTTC.

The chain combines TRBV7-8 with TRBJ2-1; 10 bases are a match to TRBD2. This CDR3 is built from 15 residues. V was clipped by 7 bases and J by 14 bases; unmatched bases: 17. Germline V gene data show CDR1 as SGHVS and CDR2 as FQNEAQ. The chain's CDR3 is CASNQVLAGVGGEFF. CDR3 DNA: TGTGCCAGCAACCAAGTCCTAGCGGGAGTCGGTGGCGAGTTCTTC.

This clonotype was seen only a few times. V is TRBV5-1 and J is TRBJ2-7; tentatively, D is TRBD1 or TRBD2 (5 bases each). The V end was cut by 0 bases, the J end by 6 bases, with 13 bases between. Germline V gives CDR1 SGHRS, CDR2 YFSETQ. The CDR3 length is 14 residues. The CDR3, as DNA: TGCGCCAGCAGCTTGGGATGGGGGACGGGCGAGCAGTACTTC. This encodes CASSLGWGTGEQYF. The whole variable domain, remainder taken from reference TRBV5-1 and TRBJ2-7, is KAGVTQTPRYLIKTRGQQVTLSCSPISGHRSVSWYQQTPGQGLQFLFEYFSETQRNKGNFPGRFSGRQFSNSRSEMNVSTLELGDSALYLCASSLGWGTGEQYFGPGTRLTVT.

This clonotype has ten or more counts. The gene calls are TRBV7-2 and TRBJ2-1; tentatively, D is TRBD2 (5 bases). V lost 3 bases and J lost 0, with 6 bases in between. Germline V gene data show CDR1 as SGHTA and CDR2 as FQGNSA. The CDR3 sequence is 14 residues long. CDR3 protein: CASSFGLSYNEQFF. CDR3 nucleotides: TGTGCCAGCAGCTTCGGACTCTCCTACAATGAGCAGTTCTTC. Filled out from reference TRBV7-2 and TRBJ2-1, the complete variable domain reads GAGVSQSPSNKVTEKGKDVELRCDPISGHTALYWYRQSLGQGLEFLIYFQGNSAPDKSGLPSDRFSAERTGGSVSTLTIQRTQQEDSAVYLCASSFGLSYNEQFFGPGTRLTVL.

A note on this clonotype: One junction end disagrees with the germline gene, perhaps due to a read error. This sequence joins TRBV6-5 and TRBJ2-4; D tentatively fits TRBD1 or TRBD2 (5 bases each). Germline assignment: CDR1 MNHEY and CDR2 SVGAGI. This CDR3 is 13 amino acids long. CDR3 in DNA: TGTGCCAGCAGTTCGTACCCGGGGCAACCCGAGGACTTC. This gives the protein CASSSYPGQPEDF.

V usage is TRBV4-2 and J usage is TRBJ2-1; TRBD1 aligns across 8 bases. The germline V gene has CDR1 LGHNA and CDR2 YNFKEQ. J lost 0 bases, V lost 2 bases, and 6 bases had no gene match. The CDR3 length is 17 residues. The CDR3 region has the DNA TGTGCCAGCAGCCAACCCGGGACAGGAAGCTCCTACAATGAGCAGTTCTTC. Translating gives CASSQPGTGSSYNEQFF.

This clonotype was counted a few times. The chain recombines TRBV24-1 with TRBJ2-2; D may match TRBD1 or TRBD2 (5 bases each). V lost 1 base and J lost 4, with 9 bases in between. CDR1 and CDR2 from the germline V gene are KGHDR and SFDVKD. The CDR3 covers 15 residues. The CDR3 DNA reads TGTGCCACCAGTGATTTTCCAGGGACCACCGGGGAGCTGTTTTTT. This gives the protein CATSDFPGTTGELFF.

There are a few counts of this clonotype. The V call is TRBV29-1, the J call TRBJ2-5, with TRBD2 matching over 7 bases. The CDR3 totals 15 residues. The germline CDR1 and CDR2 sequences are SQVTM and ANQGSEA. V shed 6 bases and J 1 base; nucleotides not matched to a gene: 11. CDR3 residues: CSVRLGGSSQETQYF. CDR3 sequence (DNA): TGCAGCGTCCGCCTGGGCGGGAGTTCCCAAGAGACCCAGTACTTC.

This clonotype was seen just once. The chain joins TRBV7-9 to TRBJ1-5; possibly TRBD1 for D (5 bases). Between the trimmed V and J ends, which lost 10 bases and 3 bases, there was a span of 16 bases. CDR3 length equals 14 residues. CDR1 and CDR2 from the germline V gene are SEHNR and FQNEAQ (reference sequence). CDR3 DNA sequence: TGTGCCACGTCACAGGCGAAAAACAATCAGCCCCAGCATTTT. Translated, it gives CATSQAKNNQPQHF.

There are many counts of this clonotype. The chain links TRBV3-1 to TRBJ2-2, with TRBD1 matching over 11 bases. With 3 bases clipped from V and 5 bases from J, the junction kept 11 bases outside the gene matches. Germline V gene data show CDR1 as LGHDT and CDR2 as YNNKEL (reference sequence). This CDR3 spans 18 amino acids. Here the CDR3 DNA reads TGTGCCAGCAGCCACAGCTTCGGACAGGGGGCAAGGACCGGGGAGCTGTTTTTT. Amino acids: CASSHSFGQGARTGELFF.

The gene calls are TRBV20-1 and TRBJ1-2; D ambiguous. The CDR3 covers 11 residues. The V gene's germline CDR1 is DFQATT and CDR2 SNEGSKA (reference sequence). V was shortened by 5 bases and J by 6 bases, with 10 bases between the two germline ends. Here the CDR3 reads CSAEREHGYTF. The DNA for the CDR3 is TGCAGTGCTGAACGGGAACATGGCTACACCTTC.

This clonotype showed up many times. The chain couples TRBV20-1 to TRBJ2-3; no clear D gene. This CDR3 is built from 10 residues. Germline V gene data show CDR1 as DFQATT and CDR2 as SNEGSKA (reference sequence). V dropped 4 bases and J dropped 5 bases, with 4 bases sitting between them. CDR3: CSATVDTQYF. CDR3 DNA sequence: TGCAGTGCTACGGTAGATACGCAGTATTTT.

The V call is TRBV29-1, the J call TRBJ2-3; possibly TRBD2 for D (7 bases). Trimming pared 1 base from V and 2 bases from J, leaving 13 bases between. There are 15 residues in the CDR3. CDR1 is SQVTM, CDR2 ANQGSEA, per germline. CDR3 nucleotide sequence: TGCAGCGTTGAAGGATGGGGGGGCGACACAGATACGCAGTATTTT. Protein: CSVEGWGGDTDTQYF.

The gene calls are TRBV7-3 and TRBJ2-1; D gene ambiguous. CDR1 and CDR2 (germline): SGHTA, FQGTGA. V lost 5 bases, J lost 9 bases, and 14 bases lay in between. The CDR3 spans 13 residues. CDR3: CASSAALLSEQFF. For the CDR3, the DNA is TGTGCCAGCAGCGCCGCTCTTCTGAGTGAGCAGTTCTTC.

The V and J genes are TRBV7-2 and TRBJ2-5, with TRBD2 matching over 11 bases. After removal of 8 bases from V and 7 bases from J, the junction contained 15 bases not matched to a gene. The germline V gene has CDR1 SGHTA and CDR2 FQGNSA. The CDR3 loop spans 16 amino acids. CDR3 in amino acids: CASSPKGLAASGTQYF. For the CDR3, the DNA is TGTGCCAGCTCCCCCAAGGGACTAGCGGCCTCGGGGACCCAGTACTTC.

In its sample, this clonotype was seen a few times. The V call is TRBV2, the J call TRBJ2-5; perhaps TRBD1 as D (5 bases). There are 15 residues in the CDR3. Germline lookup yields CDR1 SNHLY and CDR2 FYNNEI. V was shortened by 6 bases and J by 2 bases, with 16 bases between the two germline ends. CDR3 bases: TGTGCCAGCAGCCCCACAGGCCCCGCTCAAGAGACCCAGTACTTC. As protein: CASSPTGPAQETQYF.

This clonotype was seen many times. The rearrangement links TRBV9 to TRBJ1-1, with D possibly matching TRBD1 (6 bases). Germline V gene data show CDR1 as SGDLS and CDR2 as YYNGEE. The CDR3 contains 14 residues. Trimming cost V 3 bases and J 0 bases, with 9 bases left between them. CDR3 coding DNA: TGTGCCAGCAGCGGCGGACAGTTGAACACTGAAGCTTTCTTT. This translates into CASSGGQLNTEAFF.

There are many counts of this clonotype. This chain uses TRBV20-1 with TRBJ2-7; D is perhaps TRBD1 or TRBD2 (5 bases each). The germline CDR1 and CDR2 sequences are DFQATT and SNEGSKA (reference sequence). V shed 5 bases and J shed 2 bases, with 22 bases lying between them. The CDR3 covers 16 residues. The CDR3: CSADNGTHSLTYEQYF. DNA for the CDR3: TGCAGTGCTGATAATGGGACGCACTCCTTGACCTACGAGCAGTACTTC.

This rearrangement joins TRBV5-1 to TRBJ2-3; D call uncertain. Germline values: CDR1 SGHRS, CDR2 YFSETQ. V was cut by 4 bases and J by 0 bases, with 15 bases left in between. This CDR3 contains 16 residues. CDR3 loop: CASSTNLRSSTDTQYF. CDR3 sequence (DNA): TGCGCCAGCAGCACTAACCTACGATCTAGCACAGATACGCAGTATTTT.

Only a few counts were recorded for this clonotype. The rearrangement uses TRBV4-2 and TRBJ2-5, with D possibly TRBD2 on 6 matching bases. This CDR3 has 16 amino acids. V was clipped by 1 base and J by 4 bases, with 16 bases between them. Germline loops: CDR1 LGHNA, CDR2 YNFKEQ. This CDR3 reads CASSQARGRGTETQYF. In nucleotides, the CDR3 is TGTGCCAGCAGCCAAGCTCGGGGGAGAGGGACAGAGACCCAGTACTTC.

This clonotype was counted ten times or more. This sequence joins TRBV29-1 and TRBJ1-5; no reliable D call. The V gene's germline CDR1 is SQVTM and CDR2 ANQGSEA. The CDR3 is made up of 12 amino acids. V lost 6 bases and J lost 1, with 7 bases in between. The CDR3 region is CSVLVSNQPQHF. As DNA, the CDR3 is TGCAGCGTGTTGGTAAGCAATCAGCCCCAGCATTTT.

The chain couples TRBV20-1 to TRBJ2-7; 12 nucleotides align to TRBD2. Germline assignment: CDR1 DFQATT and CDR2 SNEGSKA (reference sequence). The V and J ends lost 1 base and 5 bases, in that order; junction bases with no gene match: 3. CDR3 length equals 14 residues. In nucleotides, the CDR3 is TGCAGTGCTAGAGTGACTAGCGGGAGCCACGAGCAGTACTTC. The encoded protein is CSARVTSGSHEQYF.

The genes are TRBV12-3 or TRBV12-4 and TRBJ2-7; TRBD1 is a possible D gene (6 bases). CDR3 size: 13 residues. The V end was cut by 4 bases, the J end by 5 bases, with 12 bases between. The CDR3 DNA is TGTGCCAGCAGTTATACAGGGACCCACGAGCAGTACTTC. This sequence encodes CASSYTGTHEQYF.

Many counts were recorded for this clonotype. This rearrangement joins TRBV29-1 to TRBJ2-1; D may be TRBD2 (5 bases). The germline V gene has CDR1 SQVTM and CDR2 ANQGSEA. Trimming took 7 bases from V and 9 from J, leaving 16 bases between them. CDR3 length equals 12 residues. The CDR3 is CSGGRFKGEQFF. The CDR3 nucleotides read TGCAGCGGCGGGCGATTTAAGGGTGAGCAGTTCTTC.

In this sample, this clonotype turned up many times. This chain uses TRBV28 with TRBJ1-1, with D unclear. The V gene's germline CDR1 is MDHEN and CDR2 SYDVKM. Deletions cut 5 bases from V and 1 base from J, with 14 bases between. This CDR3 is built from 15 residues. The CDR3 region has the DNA TGTGCCAGCAGTCCCATCTTACGGAGGAACACTGAAGCTTTCTTT. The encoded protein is CASSPILRRNTEAFF.

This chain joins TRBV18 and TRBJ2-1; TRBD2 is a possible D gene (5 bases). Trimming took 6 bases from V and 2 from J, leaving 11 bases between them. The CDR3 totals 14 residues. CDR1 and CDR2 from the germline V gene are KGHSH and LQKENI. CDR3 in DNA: TGTGCCAGCTCTTATACCGGGGCCTACAATGAGCAGTTCTTC. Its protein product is CASSYTGAYNEQFF.

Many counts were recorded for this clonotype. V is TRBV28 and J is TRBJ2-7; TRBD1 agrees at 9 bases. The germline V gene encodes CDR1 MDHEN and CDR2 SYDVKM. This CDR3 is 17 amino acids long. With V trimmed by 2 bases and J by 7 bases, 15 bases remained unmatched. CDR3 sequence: CASSLSSGTGPVREQYF. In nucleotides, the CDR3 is TGTGCCAGCAGTTTAAGCTCCGGGACAGGGCCTGTAAGAGAGCAGTACTTC.

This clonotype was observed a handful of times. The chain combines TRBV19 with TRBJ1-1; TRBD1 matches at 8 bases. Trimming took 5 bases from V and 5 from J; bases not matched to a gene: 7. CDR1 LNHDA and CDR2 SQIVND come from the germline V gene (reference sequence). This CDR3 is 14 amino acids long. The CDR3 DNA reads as TGTGCCAGTAGTTTCAGGGGGCGACGGACTGAAGCTTTCTTT. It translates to CASSFRGRRTEAFF.

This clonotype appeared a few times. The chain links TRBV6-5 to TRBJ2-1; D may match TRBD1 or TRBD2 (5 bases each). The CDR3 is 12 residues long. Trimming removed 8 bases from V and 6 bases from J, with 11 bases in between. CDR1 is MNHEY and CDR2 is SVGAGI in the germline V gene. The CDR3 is CASRAGGNEQFF. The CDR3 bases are TGTGCCAGCCGCGCTGGGGGCAATGAGCAGTTCTTC.